This T cell receptor beta chain was identified during a study of siplizumab effects on memory and regulatory T cells. Of note for this clone: Its antigen is currently unknown.

General study points: The suppressive capacity of proliferating Tregs from siplizumab cultures remained unconfirmed. The alloresponse seemed to draw substantially on naive T cells, which appeared more diverse than memory cells.

The germline V gene has CDR1 MNHNS and CDR2 SASEGT. J gave up 5 bases and V 1 base, and 4 bases lay outside the gene matches. This CDR3 has 14 amino acids. Here immunoSEQ multiplex PCR was the method, and the copy in TCRdb shows in-frame clones only, minus some. The table has approximately 94,000 clones, 94% seen once. The sequence derives from a human donor in good health. The V call is TRBV6-1, the J call TRBJ2-5, with 7 bases that match TRBD1. The sample comprised non-Treg CD4+ T cells sorted from blood. CDR3: CASSEGGGRETQYF. CDR3 in DNA: TGTGCCAGCAGTGAAGGAGGGGGCCGGGAGACCCAGTACTTC.